This TCR beta chain was retrieved from a study of beta chain features in type 1 diabetes. This CDR3 has 14 residues. Trimming removed 4 bases at V and 6 bases at J, with 17 bases between. CDR1 is SQVTM and CDR2 is ANQGSEA in the germline V gene. This clone has just a few counts. The whole isolated RNA underwent reverse transcription, so sequencing captured expressed TCRB transcripts. Naive, central memory and regulatory T cell samples averaged roughly 3.5 million reads. Here immunoSEQ multiplex PCR was the method, and the copy in TCRdb shows in-frame clones only, minus some. The top ten clones hold 0.053% of a sample with 240,000 or so clones, 55% to 70% of them seen once.

Sample: naive CD4+ T cells from blood. The chain is built from TRBV29-1 and TRBJ2-3; D is perhaps TRBD1 or TRBD2 (5 bases each). This TCR came from a young man in good health. The CDR3 DNA reads TGCAGCGTTGTAAGAGGGACCCCCGTGGATACGCAGTATTTT. Translated, it gives CSVVRGTPVDTQYF.